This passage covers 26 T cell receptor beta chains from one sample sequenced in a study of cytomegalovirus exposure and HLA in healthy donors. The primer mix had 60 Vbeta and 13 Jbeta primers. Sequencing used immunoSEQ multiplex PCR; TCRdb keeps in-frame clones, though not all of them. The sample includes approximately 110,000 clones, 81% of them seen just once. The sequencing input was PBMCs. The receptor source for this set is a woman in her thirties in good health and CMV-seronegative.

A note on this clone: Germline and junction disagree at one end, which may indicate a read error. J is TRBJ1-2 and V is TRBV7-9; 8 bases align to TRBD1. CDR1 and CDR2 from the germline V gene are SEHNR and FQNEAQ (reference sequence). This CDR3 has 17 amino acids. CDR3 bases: TGTTCCAGCAGCTTACCCAAAACTAATCAGGGGGCTGTTGGCTACACCTTC. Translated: CSSSLPKTNQGAVGYTF.

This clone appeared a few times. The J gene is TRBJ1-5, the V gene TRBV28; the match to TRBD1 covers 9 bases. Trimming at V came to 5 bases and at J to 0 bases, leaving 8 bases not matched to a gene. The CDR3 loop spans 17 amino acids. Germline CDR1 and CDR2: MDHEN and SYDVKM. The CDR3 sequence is CASSMDRGEYSNQPQHF. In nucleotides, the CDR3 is TGTGCCAGCAGTATGGACAGGGGCGAATATAGCAATCAGCCCCAGCATTTT.

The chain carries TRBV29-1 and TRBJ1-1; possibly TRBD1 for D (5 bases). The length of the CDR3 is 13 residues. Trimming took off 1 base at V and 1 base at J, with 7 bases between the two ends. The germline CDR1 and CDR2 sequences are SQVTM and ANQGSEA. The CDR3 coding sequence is TGCAGCGTTGAAGCCAGGGCGAACACTGAAGCTTTCTTT. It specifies CSVEARANTEAFF.

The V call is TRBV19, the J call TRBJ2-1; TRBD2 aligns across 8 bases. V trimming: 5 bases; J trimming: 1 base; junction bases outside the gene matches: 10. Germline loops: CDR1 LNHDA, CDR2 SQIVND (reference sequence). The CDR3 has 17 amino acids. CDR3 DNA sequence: TGTGCCAGTAGTCCCACCAGCGGGAGTATATCCTACAATGAGCAGTTCTTC. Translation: CASSPTSGSISYNEQFF.

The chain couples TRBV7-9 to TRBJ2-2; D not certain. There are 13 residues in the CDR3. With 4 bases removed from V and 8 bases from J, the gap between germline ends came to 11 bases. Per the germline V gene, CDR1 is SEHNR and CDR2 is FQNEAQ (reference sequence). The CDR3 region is CASSSTDGGELFF. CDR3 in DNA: TGTGCCAGCAGCTCAACCGACGGGGGGGAGCTGTTTTTT.

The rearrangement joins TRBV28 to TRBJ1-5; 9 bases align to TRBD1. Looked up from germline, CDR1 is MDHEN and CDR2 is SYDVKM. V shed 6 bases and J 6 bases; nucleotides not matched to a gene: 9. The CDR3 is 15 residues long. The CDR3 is CASRPGTGSGQPQHF. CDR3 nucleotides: TGTGCCAGCAGGCCCGGGACAGGGTCCGGTCAGCCCCAGCATTTT. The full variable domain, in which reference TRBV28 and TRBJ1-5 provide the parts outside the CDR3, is DVKVTQSSRYLVKRTGEKVFLECVQDMDHENMFWYRQDPGLGLRLIYFSYDVKMKEKGDIPEGYSVSREKKERFSLILESASTNQTSMYLCASRPGTGSGQPQHFGDGTRLSIL.

The CDR3 reads CASSDTGTEVYNEQFF. DNA for the CDR3: TGCGCCAGCAGCGACACCGGGACAGAGGTATACAATGAGCAGTTCTTC. This sequence joins TRBV5-1 and TRBJ2-1; 7 nucleotides agree with TRBD1. The CDR3 has 16 residues. The germline V gene has CDR1 SGHRS and CDR2 YFSETQ. V trimming: 4 bases; J trimming: 4 bases; junction bases outside the gene matches: 11.

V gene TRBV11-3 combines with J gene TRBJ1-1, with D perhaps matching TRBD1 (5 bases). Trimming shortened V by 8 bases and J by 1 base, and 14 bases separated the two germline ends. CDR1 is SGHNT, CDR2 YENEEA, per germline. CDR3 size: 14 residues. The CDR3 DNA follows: TGTGCCAGCTCCCCCGACAGCAGGAACACTGAAGCTTTCTTT. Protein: CASSPDSRNTEAFF.

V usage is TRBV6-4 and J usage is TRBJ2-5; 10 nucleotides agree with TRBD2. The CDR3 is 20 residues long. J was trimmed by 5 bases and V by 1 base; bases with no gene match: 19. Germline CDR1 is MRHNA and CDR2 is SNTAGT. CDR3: CASSDFLRVVAGGTRETQYF. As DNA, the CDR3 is TGTGCCAGCAGTGACTTCCTCCGCGTGGTAGCGGGAGGAACAAGGGAGACCCAGTACTTC.

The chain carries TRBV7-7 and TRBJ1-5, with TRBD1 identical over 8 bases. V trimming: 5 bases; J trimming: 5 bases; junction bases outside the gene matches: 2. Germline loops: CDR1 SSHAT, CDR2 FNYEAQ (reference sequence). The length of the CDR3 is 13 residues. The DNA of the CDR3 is TGTGCCAGCAGCCTGGACAGGGATCAGCCCCAGCATTTT. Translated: CASSLDRDQPQHF.

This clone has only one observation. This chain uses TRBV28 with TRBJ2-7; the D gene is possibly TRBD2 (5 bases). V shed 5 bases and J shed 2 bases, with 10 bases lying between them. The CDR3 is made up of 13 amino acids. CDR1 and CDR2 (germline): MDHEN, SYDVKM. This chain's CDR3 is CASSLGLPYEQYF. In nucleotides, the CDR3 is TGTGCCAGCAGTCTAGGACTCCCCTACGAGCAGTACTTC.

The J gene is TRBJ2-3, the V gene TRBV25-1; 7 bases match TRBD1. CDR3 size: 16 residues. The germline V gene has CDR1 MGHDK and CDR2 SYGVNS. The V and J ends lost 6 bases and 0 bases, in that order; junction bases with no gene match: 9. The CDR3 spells CASSLGTALSTDTQYF. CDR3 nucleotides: TGTGCCAGCAGCCTCGGGACAGCCCTTAGCACAGATACGCAGTATTTT.

The CDR3 spells CASSSWEFPPGGSRNEQFF. In DNA form, the CDR3 reads TGTGCCAGCAGCTCATGGGAGTTCCCCCCTGGCGGTTCTCGGAATGAGCAGTTCTTC. The chain joins TRBV7-8 to TRBJ2-1; the D gene is possibly TRBD2 (5 bases). The CDR3 has 19 residues. V lost 4 bases and J 7 bases, leaving 29 bases between the germline ends. CDR1 is SGHVS, CDR2 FQNEAQ, per germline.

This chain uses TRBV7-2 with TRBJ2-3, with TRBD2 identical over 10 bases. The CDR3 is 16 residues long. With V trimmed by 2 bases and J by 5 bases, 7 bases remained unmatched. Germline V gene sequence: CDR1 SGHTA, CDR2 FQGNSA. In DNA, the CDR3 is TGTGCCAGCAGCTTAAATAGCGGGAGGCGGAGAGATACGCAGTATTTT. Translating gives CASSLNSGRRRDTQYF.

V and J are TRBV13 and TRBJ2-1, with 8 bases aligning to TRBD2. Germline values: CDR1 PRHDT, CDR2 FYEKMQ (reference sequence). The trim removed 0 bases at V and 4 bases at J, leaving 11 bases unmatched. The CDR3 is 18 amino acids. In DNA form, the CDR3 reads TGTGCCAGCAGCTTAGGCCTTCGAACTATAGCGGGATACAATGAGCAGTTCTTC. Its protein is CASSLGLRTIAGYNEQFF. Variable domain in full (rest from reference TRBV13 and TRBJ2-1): AAGVIQSPRHLIKEKRETATLKCYPIPRHDTVYWYQQGPGQDPQFLISFYEKMQSDKGSIPDRFSAQQFSDYHSELNMSSLELGDSALYFCASSLGLRTIAGYNEQFFGPGTRLTVL.

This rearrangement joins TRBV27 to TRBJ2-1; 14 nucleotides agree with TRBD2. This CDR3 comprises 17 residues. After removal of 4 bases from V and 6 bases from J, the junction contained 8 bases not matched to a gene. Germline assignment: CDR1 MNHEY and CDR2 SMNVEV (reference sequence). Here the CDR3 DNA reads TGTGCCAGCAGTTCACAGAAGGGACTAGCGGGAGTCAATGAGCAGTTCTTC. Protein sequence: CASSSQKGLAGVNEQFF.

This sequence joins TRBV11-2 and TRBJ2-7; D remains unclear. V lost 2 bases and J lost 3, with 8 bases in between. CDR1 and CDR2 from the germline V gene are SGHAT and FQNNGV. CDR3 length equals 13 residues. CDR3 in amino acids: CASSLLGSYEQYF. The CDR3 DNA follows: TGTGCCAGCAGCTTATTGGGCAGCTACGAGCAGTACTTC.

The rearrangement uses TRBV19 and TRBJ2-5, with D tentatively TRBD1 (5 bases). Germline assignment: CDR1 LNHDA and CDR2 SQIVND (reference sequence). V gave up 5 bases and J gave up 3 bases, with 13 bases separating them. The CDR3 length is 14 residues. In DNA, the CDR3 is TGTGCCAGTAGTCGCAGGGTACGGGAAGAGACCCAGTACTTC. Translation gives CASSRRVREETQYF.

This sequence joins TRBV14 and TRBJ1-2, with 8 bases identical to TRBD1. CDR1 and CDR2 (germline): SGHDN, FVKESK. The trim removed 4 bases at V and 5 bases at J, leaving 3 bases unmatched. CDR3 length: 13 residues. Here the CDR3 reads CASSRQGRYGYTF. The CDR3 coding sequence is TGTGCCAGCAGCCGACAGGGGAGATATGGCTACACCTTC.

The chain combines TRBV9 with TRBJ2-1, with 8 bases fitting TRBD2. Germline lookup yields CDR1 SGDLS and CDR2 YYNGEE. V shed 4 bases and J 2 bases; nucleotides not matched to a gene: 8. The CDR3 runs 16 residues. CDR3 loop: CASSLRSSGAYNEQFF. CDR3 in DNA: TGTGCCAGCAGCCTCCGTAGTAGCGGGGCCTACAATGAGCAGTTCTTC.

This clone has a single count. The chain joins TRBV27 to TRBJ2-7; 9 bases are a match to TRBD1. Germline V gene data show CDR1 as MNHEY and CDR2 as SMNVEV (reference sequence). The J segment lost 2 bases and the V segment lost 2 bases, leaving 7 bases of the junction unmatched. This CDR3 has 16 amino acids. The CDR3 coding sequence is TGTGCCAGCAGTTTAACACGGGGACAGGGAGCCTACGAGCAGTACTTC. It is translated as CASSLTRGQGAYEQYF.

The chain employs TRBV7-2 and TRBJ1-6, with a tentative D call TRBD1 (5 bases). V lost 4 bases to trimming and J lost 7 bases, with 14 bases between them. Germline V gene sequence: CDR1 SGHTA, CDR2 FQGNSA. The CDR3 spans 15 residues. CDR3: CASSSFGGTNSPLHF. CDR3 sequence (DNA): TGTGCCAGCAGCTCGTTTGGAGGGACGAATTCACCCCTCCACTTT. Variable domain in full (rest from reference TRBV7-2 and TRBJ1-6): GAGVSQSPSNKVTEKGKDVELRCDPISGHTALYWYRQSLGQGLEFLIYFQGNSAPDKSGLPSDRFSAERTGGSVSTLTIQRTQQEDSAVYLCASSSFGGTNSPLHFGNGTRLTVT.

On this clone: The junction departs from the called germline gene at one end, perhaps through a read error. The chain's CDR3 is CSSSPRTSGASDTQYF. Here the CDR3 DNA reads TGTTCCAGCAGCCCAAGGACTAGCGGAGCTTCAGATACGCAGTATTTT. The rearrangement links TRBV7-9 to TRBJ2-3; 10 bases line up with TRBD2. The CDR3 extends over 16 amino acids. Germline assignment: CDR1 SEHNR and CDR2 FQNEAQ (reference sequence).

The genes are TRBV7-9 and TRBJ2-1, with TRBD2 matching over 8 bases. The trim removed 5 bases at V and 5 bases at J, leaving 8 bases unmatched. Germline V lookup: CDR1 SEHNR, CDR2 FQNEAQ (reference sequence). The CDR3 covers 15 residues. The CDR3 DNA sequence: TGTGCCAGCAGCCCCCGGGGGGGGCAAGACAATGAGCAGTTCTTC. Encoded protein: CASSPRGGQDNEQFF.

CDR3 nucleotide sequence: TGTGCCAGCACCCCTGGGGGGAGCAATCAGCCCCAGCATTTT. This codes for CASTPGGSNQPQHF. The V call is TRBV28, the J call TRBJ1-5; D may be TRBD1 (5 bases). The CDR3 has 14 amino acids. Germline assignment: CDR1 MDHEN and CDR2 SYDVKM. The V end was cut by 7 bases, the J end by 1 base, with 11 bases between.

In DNA, the CDR3 is TGTGCCAGCAGTTACACAGGGGGCTTGAACACTGAAGCTTTCTTT. Translation gives CASSYTGGLNTEAFF. The chain combines TRBV7-2 with TRBJ1-1; TRBD1 agrees at 9 bases. V was pared by 6 bases and J by 0 bases, with 5 bases of the junction left unmatched. The CDR3 contains 15 residues. Looked up from germline, CDR1 is SGHTA and CDR2 is FQGNSA.